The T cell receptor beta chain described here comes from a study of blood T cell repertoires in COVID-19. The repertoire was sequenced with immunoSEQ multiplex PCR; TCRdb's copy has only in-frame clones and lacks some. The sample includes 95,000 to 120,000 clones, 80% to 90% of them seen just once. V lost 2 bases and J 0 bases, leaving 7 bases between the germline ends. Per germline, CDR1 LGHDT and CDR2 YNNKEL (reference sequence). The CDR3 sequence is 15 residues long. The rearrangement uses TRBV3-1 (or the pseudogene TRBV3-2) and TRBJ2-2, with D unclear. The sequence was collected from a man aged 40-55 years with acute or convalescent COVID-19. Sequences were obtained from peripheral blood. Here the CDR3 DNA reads TGTGCCAGCAGCCAACAGGTTGCGAACACCGGGGAGCTGTTTTTT. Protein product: CASSQQVANTGELFF.